This T cell receptor beta chain was found in a study of control samples from healthy donors and cancer patients. The length of the CDR3 is 16 residues. V shed 3 bases, J shed 1 base, and the junction held 11 bases outside the gene matches. The germline CDR1 and CDR2 sequences are GTSNPN and SVGIG (reference sequence). Data came from immunoSEQ multiplex PCR; TCRdb stores just in-frame clones and leaves some out. The data hold tens of thousands of clones, with approximately 93% observed a single time. This clonotype was sampled from a woman between 40 and 50 years old with lung cancer. The material sequenced was PBMCs. The gene calls are TRBV30 and TRBJ1-1; 7 nucleotides line up with TRBD1. The CDR3 region has the DNA TGTGCCTGGAGAGGAGGGGGCGGGGCCGGGAACACTGAAGCTTTCTTT. This sequence encodes CAWRGGGGAGNTEAFF.